This T cell receptor beta chain was obtained from a study of T cell repertoires in cytomegalovirus infection. Study details: CMV infection plus the matching HLA type was flagged by public TCR beta signatures. Notes on the study in general: Of the TCR beta families, the public ones yielded a cumulative frequency that identified carriers of CMV plus the relevant HLA.

TCRdb processed the reads anew with MiXCR; each CDR3 protein has one entry. Found here are roughly 570,000 distinct CDR3 sequences, roughly 42% of them singletons; the top ten hold around 48%. The CDR3 covers 17 residues. V dropped 5 bases and J dropped 1 base, with 18 bases sitting between them. Germline CDR1 reads SGHNT; CDR2 reads YYREEE (reference sequence). On this clonotype itself: Its antigen is unknown.

This material consisted of cultured PBMCs, taken from culture after CMV antigen stimulation. The chain is built from TRBV5-4 and TRBJ1-4, with D possibly matching TRBD1 (5 bases). The sequence was collected from a human donor in good health (CMV status not recorded). Some clones in this sample may be carry-over from other donors' samples. The CDR3 DNA follows: TGTGCCAGCAGTTCCAGGGATATCCGAGGAACTAATGAAAAACTGTTTTTT. As protein: CASSSRDIRGTNEKLFF.